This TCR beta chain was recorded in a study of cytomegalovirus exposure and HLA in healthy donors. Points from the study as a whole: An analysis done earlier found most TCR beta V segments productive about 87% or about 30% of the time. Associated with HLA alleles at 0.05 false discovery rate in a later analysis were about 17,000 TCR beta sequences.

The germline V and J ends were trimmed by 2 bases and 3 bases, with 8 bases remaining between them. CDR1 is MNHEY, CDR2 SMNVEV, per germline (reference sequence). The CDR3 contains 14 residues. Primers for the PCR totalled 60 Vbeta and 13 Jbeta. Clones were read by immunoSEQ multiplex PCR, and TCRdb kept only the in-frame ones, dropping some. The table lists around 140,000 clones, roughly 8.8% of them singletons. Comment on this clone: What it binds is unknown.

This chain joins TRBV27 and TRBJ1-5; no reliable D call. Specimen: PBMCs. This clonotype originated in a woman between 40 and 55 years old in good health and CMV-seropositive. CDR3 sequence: CASSLHGNNQPQHF. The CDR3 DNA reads TGTGCCAGCAGTTTACACGGGAACAATCAGCCCCAGCATTTT.